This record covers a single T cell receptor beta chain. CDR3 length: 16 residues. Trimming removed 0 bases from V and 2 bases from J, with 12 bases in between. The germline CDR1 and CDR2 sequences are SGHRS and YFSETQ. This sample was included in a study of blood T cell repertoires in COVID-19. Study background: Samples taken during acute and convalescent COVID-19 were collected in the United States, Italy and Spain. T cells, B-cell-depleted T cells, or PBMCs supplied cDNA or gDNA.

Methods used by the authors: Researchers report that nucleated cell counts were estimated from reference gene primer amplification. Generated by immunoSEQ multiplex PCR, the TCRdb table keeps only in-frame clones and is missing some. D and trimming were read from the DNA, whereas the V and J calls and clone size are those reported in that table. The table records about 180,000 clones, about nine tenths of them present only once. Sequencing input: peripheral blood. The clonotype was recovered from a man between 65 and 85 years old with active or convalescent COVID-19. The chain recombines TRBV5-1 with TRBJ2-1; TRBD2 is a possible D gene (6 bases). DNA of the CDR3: TGCGCCAGCAGCTTGGTTGGGGGGAAGGCCTACAATGAGCAGTTCTTC. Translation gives CASSLVGGKAYNEQFF.